The 5 T cell receptor beta chains below come from one sample, sequenced in a study of shared T cell receptors in the human thymus. The data were produced by immunoSEQ multiplex PCR, yet TCRdb's version contains in-frame clones alone and is incomplete. The sample carries 600,000 to 900,000 clones, approximately 83% recorded once. The sample was also reused in another study, on human thymus T cells.

The sequenced sample was thymocytes. These receptors originate from a girl under two years old with a congenital heart defect.

The V call is TRBV7-2, the J call TRBJ1-5; no definite D call. Trimming pared 1 base from V and 4 bases from J, leaving 20 bases between. Germline V lookup: CDR1 SGHTA, CDR2 FQGNSA. The CDR3 consists of 18 residues. CDR3: CASSLEARIPQENQPQHF. The CDR3 DNA sequence: TGTGCCAGCAGCTTAGAGGCGCGGATCCCCCAAGAAAATCAGCCCCAGCATTTT. The full variable domain, with the rest looked up from reference TRBV7-2 and TRBJ1-5, is GAGVSQSPSNKVTEKGKDVELRCDPISGHTALYWYRQSLGQGLEFLIYFQGNSAPDKSGLPSDRFSAERTGGSVSTLTIQRTQQEDSAVYLCASSLEARIPQENQPQHFGDGTRLSIL.

Here the CDR3 reads CASSQKWTGGKSRPYNEQFF. Written as DNA, the CDR3 is TGCGCCAGCAGCCAAAAGTGGACAGGGGGCAAGTCGCGACCCTACAATGAGCAGTTCTTC. This rearrangement joins TRBV4-3 to TRBJ2-1; 11 positions match TRBD1. This CDR3 is 20 amino acids long. In germline, CDR1 is LGHNA, CDR2 YSLEER. Trimming took 2 bases from V and 2 from J; bases not matched to a gene: 14.

This rearrangement joins TRBV28 to TRBJ1-1; 10 bases are a match to TRBD1. From germline, CDR1 is MDHEN and CDR2 SYDVKM. V lost 7 bases to trimming and J lost 1 base; unmatched junction nucleotides: 18. The CDR3 consists of 19 residues. DNA for the CDR3: TGTGCCAGCAACCGACGATGGACAGGGGGTGACAAAAAGAACACTGAAGCTTTCTTT. Translated: CASNRRWTGGDKKNTEAFF.

The CDR3 DNA is TGCAGCGTTGATAGTAGTTTCGCGGGGGACCCAGATACGCAGTATTTT. Amino acid sequence: CSVDSSFAGDPDTQYF. This rearrangement joins TRBV29-1 to TRBJ2-3; 7 bases match TRBD2. Trimming at V came to 3 bases and at J to 4 bases, leaving 13 bases not matched to a gene. This CDR3 comprises 16 residues. Germline assignment: CDR1 SQVTM and CDR2 ANQGSEA.

This clone was seen only once. The chain joins TRBV29-1 to TRBJ1-6; tentative D call: TRBD1 (5 bases). Germline V gene sequence: CDR1 SQVTM, CDR2 ANQGSEA. The CDR3 consists of 16 residues. The germline V and J ends were trimmed by 0 bases and 14 bases, with 23 bases remaining between them. In DNA, the CDR3 is TGCAGCGTTGAAGAGCGAGGGTGGTGGGGGGTTAGAACCCTCCACTTT. It translates to CSVEERGWWGVRTLHF.